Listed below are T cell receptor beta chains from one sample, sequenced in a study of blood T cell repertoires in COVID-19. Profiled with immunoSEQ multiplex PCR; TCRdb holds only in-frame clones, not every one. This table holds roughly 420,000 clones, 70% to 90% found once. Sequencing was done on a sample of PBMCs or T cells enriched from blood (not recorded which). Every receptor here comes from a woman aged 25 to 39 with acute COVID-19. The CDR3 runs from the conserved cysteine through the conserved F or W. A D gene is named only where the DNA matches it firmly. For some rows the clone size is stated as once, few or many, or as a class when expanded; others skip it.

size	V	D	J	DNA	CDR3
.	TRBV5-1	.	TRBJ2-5	TGCGCCAGCAGCTTGCCAGGTCTTGAAGGAGAGACCCAGTACTTC	CASSLPGLEGETQYF
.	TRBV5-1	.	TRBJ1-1	TGCGCCAGCAGCGACCGACAGGCCATGAACACTGAAGCTTTCTTT	CASSDRQAMNTEAFF
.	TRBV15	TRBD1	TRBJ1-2	TGTGCCACCAGCAGACCCGGGACAGATTACACCTTC	CATSRPGTDYTF
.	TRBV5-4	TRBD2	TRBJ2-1	TGTGCCAGCAGCTTGGAAAGCGGGGGATTCTACAATGAGCAGTTCTTC	CASSLESGGFYNEQFF
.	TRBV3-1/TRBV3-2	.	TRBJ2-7	TGTGCCAGCAGCCAAAACAGCGGTCGCGAGCAGTACTTC	CASSQNSGREQYF
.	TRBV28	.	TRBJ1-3	TGTGCCAGCAGCCGTCCCCCACTCTCTGGAAACACCATATATTTT	CASSRPPLSGNTIYF
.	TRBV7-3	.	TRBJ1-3	TGTGCCAGCAGCAAACAGTGCAGCTCTGGAAACACCATATATTTT	CASSKQCSSGNTIYF
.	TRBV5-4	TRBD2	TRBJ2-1	TGTGCCAGCAGCTTGGTGTCTAGCGGGGGGGATGAGCAGTTCTTC	CASSLVSSGGDEQFF
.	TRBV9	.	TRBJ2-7	TGTGCCAGCAGCGTATCTCCCGTTGACTCTCAGCAGTACTTC	CASSVSPVDSQQYF
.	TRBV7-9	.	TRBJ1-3	TGTGCCAGCAGCTCAAAAGGAAACACCATATATTTT	CASSSKGNTIYF
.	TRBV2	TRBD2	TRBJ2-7	TGTGCCAGCAGTGTGGTAGCGGGGACCTACGAGCAGTACTTC	CASSVVAGTYEQYF
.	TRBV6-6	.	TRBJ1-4	TGTGCCAGCAGTTCCGGGAGGGTCCCTAATGAAAAACTGTTTTTT	CASSSGRVPNEKLFF
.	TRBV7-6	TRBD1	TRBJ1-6	TGTGCCAGCAGCACGGGGACAGGGAGAGGTTCACCCCTCCACTTT	CASSTGTGRGSPLHF
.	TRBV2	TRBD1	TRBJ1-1	TGTGCCAGCAGAGAGGAGGGACAGAGTAAAGCTTTCTTT	CASREEGQSKAFF
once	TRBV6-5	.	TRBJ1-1	TGTGCCAGCAGCACACCGAACACTGAAGCTTTCTTT	CASSTPNTEAFF
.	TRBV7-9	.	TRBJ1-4	TGTGCCAGCAGCTTAGAACAGGGAGCTGAAAAACTGTTTTTT	CASSLEQGAEKLFF
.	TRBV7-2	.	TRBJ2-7	TGTGCCAGCGGTCCGCCGGGACAACTCTCCTACGAGCAGTACTTC	CASGPPGQLSYEQYF
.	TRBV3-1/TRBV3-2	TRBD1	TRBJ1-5	TGTGCCAGCAGCCCGACAGGGGGCGGTCAGCCCCAGCATTTT	CASSPTGGGQPQHF
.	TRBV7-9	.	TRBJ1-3	TGTGCCAGCAGCTTAAGTCCGGGTAGTAGCAACACCATATATTTT	CASSLSPGSSNTIYF
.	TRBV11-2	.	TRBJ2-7	TGTGCCAGCAGCTCGGGTGGCAGTTACTACGAGCAGTACTTC	CASSSGGSYYEQYF
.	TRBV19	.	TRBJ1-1	TGTGCCAGTAGTTCCACCAGGACTTTCTTT	CASSSTRTFF
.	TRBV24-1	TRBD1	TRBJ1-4	TGTGCCACCAGTGAGAAGAGGACAGGGAAGTCGGAAAAACTGTTTTTT	CATSEKRTGKSEKLFF
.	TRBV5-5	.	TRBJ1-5	TGTGCCAGCAGCCTAGGGGTAACTCAGCCCCAGCATTTT	CASSLGVTQPQHF
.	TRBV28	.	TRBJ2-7	TGTGCCAGCACCCAAGGGACTCTCTCCTCCTACGAGCAGTACTTC	CASTQGTLSSYEQYF